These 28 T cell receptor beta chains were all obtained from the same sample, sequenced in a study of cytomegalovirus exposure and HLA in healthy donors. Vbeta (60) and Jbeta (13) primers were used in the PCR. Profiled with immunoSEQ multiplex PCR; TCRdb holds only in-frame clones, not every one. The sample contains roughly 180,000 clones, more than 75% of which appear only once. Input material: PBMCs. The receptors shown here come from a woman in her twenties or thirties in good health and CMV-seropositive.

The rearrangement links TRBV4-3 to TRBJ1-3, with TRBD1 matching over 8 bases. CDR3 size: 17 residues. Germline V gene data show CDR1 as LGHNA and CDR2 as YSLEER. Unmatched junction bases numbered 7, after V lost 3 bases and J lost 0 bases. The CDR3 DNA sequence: TGCGCCAGCAGCCAGGGACAGGCTTTCAGCTCTGGAAACACCATATATTTT. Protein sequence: CASSQGQAFSSGNTIYF.

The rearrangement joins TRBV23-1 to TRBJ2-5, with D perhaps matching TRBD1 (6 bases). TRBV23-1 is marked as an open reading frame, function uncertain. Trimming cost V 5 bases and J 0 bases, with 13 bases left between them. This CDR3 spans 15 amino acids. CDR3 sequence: CASSGDTEYQETQYF. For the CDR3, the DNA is TGCGCCAGCAGTGGGGACACCGAGTACCAAGAGACCCAGTACTTC.

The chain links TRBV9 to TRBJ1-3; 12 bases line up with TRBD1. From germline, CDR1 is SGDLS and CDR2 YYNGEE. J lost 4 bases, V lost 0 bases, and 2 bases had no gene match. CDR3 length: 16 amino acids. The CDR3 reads CASSVAGTGGGNTIYF. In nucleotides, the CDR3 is TGTGCCAGCAGCGTAGCTGGGACAGGGGGCGGAAACACCATATATTTT.

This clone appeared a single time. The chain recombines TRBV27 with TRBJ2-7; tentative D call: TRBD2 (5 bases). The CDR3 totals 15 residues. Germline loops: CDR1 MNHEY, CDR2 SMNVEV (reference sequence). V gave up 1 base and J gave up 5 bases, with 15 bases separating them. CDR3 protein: CASSLWARVPHEQYF. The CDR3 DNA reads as TGTGCCAGCAGTTTATGGGCGCGGGTCCCCCACGAGCAGTACTTC.

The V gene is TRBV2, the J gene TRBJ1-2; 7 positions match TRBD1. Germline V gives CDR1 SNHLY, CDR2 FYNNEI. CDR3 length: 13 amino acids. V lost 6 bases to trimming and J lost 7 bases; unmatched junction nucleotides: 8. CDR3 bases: TGTGCCAGCAGGACCGACAGGGACGGTGGCTACACCTTC. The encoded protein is CASRTDRDGGYTF.

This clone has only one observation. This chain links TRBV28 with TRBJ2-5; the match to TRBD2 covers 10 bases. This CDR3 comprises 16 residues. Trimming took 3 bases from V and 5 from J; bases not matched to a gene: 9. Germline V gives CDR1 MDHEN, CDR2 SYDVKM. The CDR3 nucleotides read TGTGCCAGCAGTTTGGTGCGGGGAGCGGGGGGGGAGACCCAGTACTTC. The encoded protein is CASSLVRGAGGETQYF.

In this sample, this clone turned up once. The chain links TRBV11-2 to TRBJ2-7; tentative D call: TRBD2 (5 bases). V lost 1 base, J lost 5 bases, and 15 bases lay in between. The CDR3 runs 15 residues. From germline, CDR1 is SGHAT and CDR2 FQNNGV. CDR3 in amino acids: CASSLAYGDRNEQYF. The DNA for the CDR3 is TGTGCCAGCAGCTTAGCATACGGGGATCGGAACGAGCAGTACTTC.

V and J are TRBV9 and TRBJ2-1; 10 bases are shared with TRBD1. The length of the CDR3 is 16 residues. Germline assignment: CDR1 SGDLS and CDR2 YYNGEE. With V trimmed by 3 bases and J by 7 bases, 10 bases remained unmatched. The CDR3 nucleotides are TGTGCCAGCAGCGAGGGGGACAGGGGCGCGGGGAATGAGCAGTTCTTC. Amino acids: CASSEGDRGAGNEQFF.

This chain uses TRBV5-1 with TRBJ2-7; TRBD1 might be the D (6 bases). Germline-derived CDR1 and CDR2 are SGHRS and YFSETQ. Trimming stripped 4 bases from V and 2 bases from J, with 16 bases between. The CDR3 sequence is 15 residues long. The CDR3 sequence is CASSPMSQGPYEQYF. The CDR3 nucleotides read TGCGCCAGCAGCCCTATGTCACAGGGCCCCTACGAGCAGTACTTC.

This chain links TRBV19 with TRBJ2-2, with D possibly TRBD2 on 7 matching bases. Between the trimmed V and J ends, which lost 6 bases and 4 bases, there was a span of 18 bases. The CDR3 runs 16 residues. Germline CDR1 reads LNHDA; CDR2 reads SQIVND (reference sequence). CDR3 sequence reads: CASRLWGGPATGELFF. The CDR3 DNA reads TGTGCCAGTAGACTATGGGGGGGGCCAGCCACCGGGGAGCTGTTTTTT.

The CDR3 DNA sequence: TGTGCCAGCAGGGGACTAGCGGGGGGGATTAGCTCCTACAATGAGCAGTTCTTC. It encodes CASRGLAGGISSYNEQFF. V is TRBV4-2 and J is TRBJ2-1; 16 bases match TRBD2. The CDR3 runs 18 residues. With V trimmed by 6 bases and J by 0 bases, 5 bases remained unmatched. The germline V gene has CDR1 LGHNA and CDR2 YNFKEQ.

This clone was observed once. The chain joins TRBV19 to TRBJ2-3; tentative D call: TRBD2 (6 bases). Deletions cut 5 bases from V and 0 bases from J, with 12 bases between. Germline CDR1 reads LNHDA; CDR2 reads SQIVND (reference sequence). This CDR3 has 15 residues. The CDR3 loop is CASSFGSGSTDTQYF. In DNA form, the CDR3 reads TGTGCCAGTAGTTTCGGTAGCGGAAGCACAGATACGCAGTATTTT.

The CDR3 spells CASSLRDLALGYTF. CDR3 bases: TGTGCCAGCAGCTTAAGGGACTTGGCACTTGGCTACACCTTC. The rearrangement joins TRBV7-9 to TRBJ1-2; tentatively, D is TRBD1 (5 bases). V dropped 2 bases and J dropped 7 bases, with 14 bases sitting between them. Germline V CDR1 and CDR2: SEHNR, FQNEAQ (reference sequence). This CDR3 region has 14 residues.

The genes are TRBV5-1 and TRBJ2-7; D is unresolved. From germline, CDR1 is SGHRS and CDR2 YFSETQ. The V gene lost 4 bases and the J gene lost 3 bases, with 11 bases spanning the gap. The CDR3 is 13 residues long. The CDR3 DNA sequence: TGCGCCAGCAGCACCAACCTACTCTACGAGCAGTACTTC. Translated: CASSTNLLYEQYF.

CDR3 nucleotides: TGTGCCAGCAGCAAAGGAGTTTCGGAGACAGGATTCCAGTATAGCAATCAGCCCCAGCATTTT. Translation: CASSKGVSETGFQYSNQPQHF. The chain couples TRBV21-1 to TRBJ1-5; the DNA was not used to check the table's D call, TRBD1. TRBV21-1 is labeled a pseudogene. This CDR3 has 21 amino acids.

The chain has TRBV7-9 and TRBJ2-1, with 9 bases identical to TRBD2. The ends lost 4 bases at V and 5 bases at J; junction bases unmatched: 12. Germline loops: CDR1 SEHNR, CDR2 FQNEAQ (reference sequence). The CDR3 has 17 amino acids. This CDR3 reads CASSSSQGLAGNNEQFF. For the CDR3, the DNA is TGTGCCAGCAGCTCCAGTCAGGGGCTAGCGGGGAACAATGAGCAGTTCTTC.

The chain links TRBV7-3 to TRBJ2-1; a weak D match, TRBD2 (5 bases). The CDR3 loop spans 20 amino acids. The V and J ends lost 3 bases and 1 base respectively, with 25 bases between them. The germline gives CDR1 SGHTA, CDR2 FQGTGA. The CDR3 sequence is CASSFLSLRSGVGSYNEQFF. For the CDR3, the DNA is TGTGCCAGCAGCTTCCTCTCGCTTAGATCCGGGGTGGGGTCCTACAATGAGCAGTTCTTC.

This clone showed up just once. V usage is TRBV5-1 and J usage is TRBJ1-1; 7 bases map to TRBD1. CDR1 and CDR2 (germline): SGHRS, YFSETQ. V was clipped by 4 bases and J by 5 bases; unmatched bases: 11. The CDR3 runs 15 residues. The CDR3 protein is CASSGETGERTEAFF. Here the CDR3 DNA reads TGCGCCAGCAGCGGGGAAACAGGGGAACGGACTGAAGCTTTCTTT. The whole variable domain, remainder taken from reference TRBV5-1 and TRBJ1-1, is KAGVTQTPRYLIKTRGQQVTLSCSPISGHRSVSWYQQTPGQGLQFLFEYFSETQRNKGNFPGRFSGRQFSNSRSEMNVSTLELGDSALYLCASSGETGERTEAFFGQGTRLTVV.

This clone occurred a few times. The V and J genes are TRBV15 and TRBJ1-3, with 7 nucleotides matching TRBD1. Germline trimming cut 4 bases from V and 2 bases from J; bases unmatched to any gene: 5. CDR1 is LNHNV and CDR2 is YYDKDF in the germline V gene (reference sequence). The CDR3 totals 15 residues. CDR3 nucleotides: TGTGCCACCAGCAATGGCAGGGGGGCTGGAAACACCATATATTTT. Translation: CATSNGRGAGNTIYF.

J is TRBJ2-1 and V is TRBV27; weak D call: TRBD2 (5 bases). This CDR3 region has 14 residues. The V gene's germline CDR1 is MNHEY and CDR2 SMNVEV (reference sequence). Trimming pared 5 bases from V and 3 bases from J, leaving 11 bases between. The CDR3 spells CASSTRTDYNEQFF. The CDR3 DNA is TGTGCCAGCAGTACTAGGACGGACTACAATGAGCAGTTCTTC.

DNA for the CDR3: TGTGCCAGCAGCTTAGGATTAAGGACAGTGCACTCCTACGAGCAGTACTTC. Translating gives CASSLGLRTVHSYEQYF. J is TRBJ2-7 and V is TRBV7-6; D possibly corresponds to TRBD1 (6 bases). The CDR3 consists of 17 residues. Per the germline V gene, CDR1 is SGHVS and CDR2 is FNYEAQ. Deletions cut 1 base from V and 0 bases from J, with 16 bases between.

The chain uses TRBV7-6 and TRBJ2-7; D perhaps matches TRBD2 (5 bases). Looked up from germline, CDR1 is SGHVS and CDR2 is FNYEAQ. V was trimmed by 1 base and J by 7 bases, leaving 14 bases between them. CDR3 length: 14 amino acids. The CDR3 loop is CASSLDGRAEEQYF. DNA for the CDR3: TGTGCCAGCAGCTTAGATGGGCGAGCGGAAGAGCAGTACTTC. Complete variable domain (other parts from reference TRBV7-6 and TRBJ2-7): GAGVSQSPRYKVTKRGQDVALRCDPISGHVSLYWYRQALGQGPEFLTYFNYEAQQDKSGLPNDRFSAERPEGSISTLTIQRTEQRDSAMYRCASSLDGRAEEQYFGPGTRLTVT.

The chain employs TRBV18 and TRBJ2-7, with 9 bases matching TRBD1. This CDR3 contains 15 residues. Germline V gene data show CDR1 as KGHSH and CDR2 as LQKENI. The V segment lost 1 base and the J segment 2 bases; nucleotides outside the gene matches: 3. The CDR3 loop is CASSPRQGETYEQYF. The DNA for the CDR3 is TGTGCCAGCTCACCACGACAGGGGGAAACCTACGAGCAGTACTTC.

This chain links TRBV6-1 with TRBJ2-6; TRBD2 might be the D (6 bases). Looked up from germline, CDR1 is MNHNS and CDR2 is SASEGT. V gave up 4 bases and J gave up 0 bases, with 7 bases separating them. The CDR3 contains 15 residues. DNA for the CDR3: TGTGCCAGCAGTGGGAGGGACTCTGGGGCCAACGTCCTGACTTTC. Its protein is CASSGRDSGANVLTF.

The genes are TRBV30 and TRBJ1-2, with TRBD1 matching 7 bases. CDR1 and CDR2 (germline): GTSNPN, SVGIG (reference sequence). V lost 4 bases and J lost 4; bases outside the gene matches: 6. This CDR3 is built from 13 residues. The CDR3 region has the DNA TGTGCCTGGAACCGGGACAGAAGCTATGGCTACACCTTC. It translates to CAWNRDRSYGYTF.

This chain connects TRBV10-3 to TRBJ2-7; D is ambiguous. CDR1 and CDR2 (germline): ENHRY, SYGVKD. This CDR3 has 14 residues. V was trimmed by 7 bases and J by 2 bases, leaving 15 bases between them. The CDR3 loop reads CAINDQSRPYEQYF. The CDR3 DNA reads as TGTGCCATCAACGACCAATCGCGGCCCTACGAGCAGTACTTC.

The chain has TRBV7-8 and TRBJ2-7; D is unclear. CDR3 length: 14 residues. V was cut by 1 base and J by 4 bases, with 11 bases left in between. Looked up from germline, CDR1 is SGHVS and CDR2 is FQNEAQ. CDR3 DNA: TGTGCCAGCAGCTTAGACGGCAGGCCTTACGAGCAGTACTTC. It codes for CASSLDGRPYEQYF.

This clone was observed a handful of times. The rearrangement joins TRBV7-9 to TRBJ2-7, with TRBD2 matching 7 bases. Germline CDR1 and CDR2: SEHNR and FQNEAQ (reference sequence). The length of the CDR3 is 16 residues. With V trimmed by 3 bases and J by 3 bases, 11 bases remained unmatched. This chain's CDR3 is CASSFGGSGTVYEQYF. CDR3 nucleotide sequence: TGTGCCAGCAGCTTCGGGGGGTCAGGGACGGTCTACGAGCAGTACTTC.